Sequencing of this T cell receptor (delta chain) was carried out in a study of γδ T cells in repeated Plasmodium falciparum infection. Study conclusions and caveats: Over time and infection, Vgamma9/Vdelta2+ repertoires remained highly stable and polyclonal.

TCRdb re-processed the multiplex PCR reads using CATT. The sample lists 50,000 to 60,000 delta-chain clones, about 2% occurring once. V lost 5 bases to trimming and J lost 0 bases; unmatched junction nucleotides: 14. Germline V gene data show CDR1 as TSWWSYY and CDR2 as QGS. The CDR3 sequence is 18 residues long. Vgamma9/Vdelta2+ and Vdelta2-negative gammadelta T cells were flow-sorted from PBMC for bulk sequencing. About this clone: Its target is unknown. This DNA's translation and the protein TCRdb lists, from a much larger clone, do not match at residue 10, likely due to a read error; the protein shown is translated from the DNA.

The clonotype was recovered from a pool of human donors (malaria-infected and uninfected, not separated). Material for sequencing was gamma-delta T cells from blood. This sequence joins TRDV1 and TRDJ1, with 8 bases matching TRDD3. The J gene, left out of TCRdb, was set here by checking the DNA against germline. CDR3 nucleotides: TGTGCTCTTGGGAACCCCTACTGGGGGGTTGGGGACACCGATAAACTCATCTTT. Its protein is CALGNPYWGVGDTDKLIF.